The sequence of this TCR beta chain was determined in a study of Ad26.COV2.S vaccination and SARS-CoV-2 variants (dated by TCRdb to the early 2020s). About the investigation overall: Sequencing of the TCRbeta repertoire served to evaluate the specificity and breadth of SARS-CoV-2-reactive T cell receptors following Ad26.COV2.S vaccination. A total of 32 samples were included in the TCR-sequenced set, comprising around 19 Ad26.COV2.S vaccine recipients, 5 placebo recipients and 8 SARS-CoV-2 convalescent individuals. What the authors observed across the whole study: After vaccination, substantial breadth of spike-specific CD8+ and CD4+ T cell responses was reported. The authors noted that the TCR breadth and depth analyses may have underestimated total T cell responses. Compared with placebo recipients, Ad26.COV2.S recipients showed higher spike-specific TCR breadth (P = 0.0014). Vaccine and placebo recipients had similar non-spike TCR breadth, a finding consistent with the vaccine containing only spike.

From the cysteine up to the phenylalanine, the CDR3 has a length of 15 residues. The entry retains the CDR3 DNA only, 45 bases that are in frame from base 1. CDR1 KGHDR and CDR2 SFDVKD are derived from the germline V gene. V loses 0 bases of germline sequence and J loses 3 bases, and the interval between the two ends is 10 bases. The time point label, read with the paper, signifies: individuals recovered from natural SARS-CoV-2 infection. The immunoSEQ Assay was the method used to sequence TCRbeta CDR3 regions. After extraction, genomic DNA underwent amplification by bias-controlled multiplex PCR, followed by high-throughput sequencing. The authors' analysis ran thus. Collapsing and filtering of sequences were performed to quantify the absolute abundance of each unique TCRbeta CDR3 region. T cell fraction was estimated by normalizing TCRbeta template counts to usable DNA, which was measured by amplifying reference genes present in all nucleated cells. Repertoire TCRs were annotated as SARS-CoV-2-specific by exact matching of V gene, CDR3 amino acid sequence and J gene to a known reactive TCR set. The reference SARS-CoV-2 TCR set was obtained from MIRA and was filtered for enrichment in COVID-19-positive ImmuneCODE repertoires, whereby public or cross-reactive TCRs were removed. Using the MIRA antigens, annotated TCRs were further analysed by specific ORF or by position within an ORF. Breadth was defined as the number of annotated unique rearrangements divided by the total number of unique productive rearrangements, and depth was defined as the summed frequency of the annotated unique rearrangements. Group comparisons of TCR breadth used two-sided Wilcoxon rank-sum tests. TCRdb retrieved this table from immuneACCESS and kept in-frame rearrangements only. Not all clones are present; in checked studies, unresolved V genes account for under half, and no reason is known for the remainder. For V, J and clone size, that table is used; D and trimming come from the DNA. The sample table lists around 350,000 clones, about 91% of them with a count of one. Clones ranked in the top ten supply 3.9% of the sample.

Note on this clone: The antigen this receptor binds is unknown. No per-base quality is available; no much larger clone lies one base away.

This TCR derives from a human donor who had recovered from COVID-19. The sample here was peripheral blood, taken after recovery from COVID-19. The V and J genes are TRBV24-1 and TRBJ1-2, with TRBD1 perhaps the D gene, on 5 matching bases. The bases read TGTGCCACCAGTGATTTGAGGGGCAAGGACTATGGCTACACCTTC. Translated, this is CATSDLRGKDYGYTF.